The entry below gives a single T cell receptor (beta chain) sequence along with its context. Rearranged V-D-J TRB sequences were amplified with a mixed TRB-A/B primer pool. TCRdb ran MiXCR on the multiplex PCR reads and lists one entry per CDR3 protein. The sample carries some 1,500 distinct CDR3 sequences, 55% to 60% recorded once. The data were taken from a study of T cell repertoires in aging, cancer and after chemotherapy. Amplification of TCR beta used genomic DNA extracted from peripheral blood. With 0 bases removed from V and 2 bases from J, the gap between germline ends came to 12 bases. The CDR3 runs to 16 residues. Germline-derived CDR1 and CDR2 are MNHEY and SVGAGI.

The source material was blood. The sequence derives from a human donor with a blood cancer. V and J are TRBV6-5 and TRBJ2-3; D perhaps matches TRBD1 (6 bases). CDR3 in DNA: TGTGCCAGCAGTTACTCCCCTGGACAGCTCACAGATACGCAGTATTTT. Protein product: CASSYSPGQLTDTQYF.